This T cell receptor beta chain was found in a study of cytomegalovirus exposure and HLA in healthy donors. Donors were drawn from the roughly 110-subject validation cohort, separate from the roughly 700-subject first cohort. Worth noting for this clone: Its antigen is not identified.

Generated by immunoSEQ multiplex PCR, the TCRdb table keeps only in-frame clones and is missing some. This sample yields about 110,000 clones, of which under 85% are seen a single time; more than 2.5% belongs to the top ten. Regarding the study as a whole: One later analysis, an examination of the 90 to 150 validation repertoires, found that first-cohort TCR clusters tended to co-occur in them.

The receptor comes from a woman aged 18-29 years in good health and CMV-seronegative. Input material: PBMCs.

Written as DNA, the CDR3 is TGTGCCAGCAGTTTATCCGGGAACACTGAAGCTTTCTTT. It encodes CASSLSGNTEAFF. This chain joins TRBV28 and TRBJ1-1; no clear D gene. In germline, CDR1 is MDHEN, CDR2 SYDVKM. V shed 1 base and J shed 1 base, with 4 bases lying between them. The CDR3 runs 13 residues.